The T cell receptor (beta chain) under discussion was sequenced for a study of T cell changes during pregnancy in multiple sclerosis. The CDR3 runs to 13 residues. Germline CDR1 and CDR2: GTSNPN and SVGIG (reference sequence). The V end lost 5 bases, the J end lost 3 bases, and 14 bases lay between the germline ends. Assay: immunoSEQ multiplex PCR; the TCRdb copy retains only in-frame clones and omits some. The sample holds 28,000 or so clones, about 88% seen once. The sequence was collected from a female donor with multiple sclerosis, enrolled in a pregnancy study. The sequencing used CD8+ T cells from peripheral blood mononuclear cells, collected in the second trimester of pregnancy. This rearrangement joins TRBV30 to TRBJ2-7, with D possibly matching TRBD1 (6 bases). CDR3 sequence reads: CAWEADSYYEQYF. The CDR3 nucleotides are TGTGCCTGGGAAGCGGACAGTTACTACGAGCAGTACTTC.